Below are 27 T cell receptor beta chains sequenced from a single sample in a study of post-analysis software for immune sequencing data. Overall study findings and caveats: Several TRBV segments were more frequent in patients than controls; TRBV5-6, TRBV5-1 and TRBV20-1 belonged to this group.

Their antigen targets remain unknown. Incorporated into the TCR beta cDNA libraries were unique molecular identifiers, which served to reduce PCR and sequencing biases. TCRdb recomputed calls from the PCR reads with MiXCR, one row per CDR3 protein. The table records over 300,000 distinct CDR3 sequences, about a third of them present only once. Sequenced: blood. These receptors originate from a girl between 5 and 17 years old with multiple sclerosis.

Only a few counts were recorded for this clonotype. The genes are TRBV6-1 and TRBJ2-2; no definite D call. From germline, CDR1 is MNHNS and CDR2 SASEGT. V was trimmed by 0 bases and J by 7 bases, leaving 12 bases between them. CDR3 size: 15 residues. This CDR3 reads CASSEALGQFGELFF. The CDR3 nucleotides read TGTGCCAGCAGTGAAGCGCTTGGGCAGTTCGGGGAGCTGTTTTTT.

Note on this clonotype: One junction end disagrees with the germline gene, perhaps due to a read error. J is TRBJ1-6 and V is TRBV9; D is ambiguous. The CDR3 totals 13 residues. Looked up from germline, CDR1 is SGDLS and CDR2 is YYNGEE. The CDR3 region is CASSREVESPFHF. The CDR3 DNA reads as TGTGCCAGCAGCCGGGAGGTAGAATCACCCTTCCACTTT.

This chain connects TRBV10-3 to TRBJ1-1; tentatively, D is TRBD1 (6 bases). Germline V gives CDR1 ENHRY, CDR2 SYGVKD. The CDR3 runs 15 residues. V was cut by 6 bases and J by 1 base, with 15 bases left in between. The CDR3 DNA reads TGTGCCATCAGAGGGAAACAGGGAGGGAACACTGAAGCTTTCTTT. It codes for CAIRGKQGGNTEAFF.

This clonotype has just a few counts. The CDR3 loop is CASSPFGTVQETQYF. The CDR3, as DNA: TGCGCCAGCAGCCCCTTCGGGACAGTCCAAGAGACCCAGTACTTC. The chain has TRBV5-1 and TRBJ2-5, with 7 bases lining up with TRBD1. The CDR3 is made up of 15 amino acids. V was pared by 4 bases and J by 1 base, with 7 bases of the junction left unmatched. Germline CDR1 SGHRS, CDR2 YFSETQ.

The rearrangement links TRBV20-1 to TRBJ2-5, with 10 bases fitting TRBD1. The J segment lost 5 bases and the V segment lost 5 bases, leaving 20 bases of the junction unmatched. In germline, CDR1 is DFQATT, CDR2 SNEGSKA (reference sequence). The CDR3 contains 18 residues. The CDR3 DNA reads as TGCAGTGCTCCCGAGTTGGACAGGGGGATAGCGTATACGGAGACCCAGTACTTC. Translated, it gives CSAPELDRGIAYTETQYF.

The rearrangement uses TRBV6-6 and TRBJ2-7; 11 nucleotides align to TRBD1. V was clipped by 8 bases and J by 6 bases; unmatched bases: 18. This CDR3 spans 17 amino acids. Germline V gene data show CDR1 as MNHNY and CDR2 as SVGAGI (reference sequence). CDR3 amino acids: CASSPTLKGTGGVEQYF. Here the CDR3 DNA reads TGTGCCAGCTCCCCCACCCTAAAGGGGACAGGGGGTGTCGAGCAGTACTTC.

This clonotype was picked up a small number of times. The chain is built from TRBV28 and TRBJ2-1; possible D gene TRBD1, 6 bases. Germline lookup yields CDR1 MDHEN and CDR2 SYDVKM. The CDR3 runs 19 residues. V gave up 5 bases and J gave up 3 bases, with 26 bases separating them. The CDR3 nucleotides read TGTGCCAGCAGTGGATTACGGAGACAGGAGTGGCTCCGCTACAATGAGCAGTTCTTC. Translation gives CASSGLRRQEWLRYNEQFF.

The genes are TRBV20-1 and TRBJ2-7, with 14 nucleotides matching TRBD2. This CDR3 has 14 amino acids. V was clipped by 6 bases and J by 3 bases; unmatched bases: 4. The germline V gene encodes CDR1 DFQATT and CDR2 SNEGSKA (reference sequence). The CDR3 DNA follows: TGCAGTGCCCTGACTAGCGGGGGGGTCTACGAGCAGTACTTC. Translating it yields CSALTSGGVYEQYF.

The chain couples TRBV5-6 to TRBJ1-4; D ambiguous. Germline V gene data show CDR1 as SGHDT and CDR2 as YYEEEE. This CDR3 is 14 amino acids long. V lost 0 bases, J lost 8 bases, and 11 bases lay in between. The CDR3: CASSLEGDLEKLFF. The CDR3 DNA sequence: TGTGCCAGCAGCTTGGAAGGAGATCTCGAAAAACTGTTTTTT.

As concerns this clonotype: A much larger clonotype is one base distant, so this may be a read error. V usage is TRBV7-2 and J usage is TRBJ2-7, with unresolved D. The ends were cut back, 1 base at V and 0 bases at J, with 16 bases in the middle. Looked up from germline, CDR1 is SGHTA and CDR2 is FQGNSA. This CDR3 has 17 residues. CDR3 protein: CASSLEFSVLGSYEQYF. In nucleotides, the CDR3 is TGTGCCAGCAGCTTAGAGTTTTCCGTCCTGGGCTCCTACGAGCAGTACTTC.

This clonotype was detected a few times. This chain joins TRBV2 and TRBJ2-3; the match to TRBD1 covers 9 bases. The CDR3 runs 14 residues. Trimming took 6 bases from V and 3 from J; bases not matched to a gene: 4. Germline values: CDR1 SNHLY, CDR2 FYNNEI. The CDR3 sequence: CASRGQGGTDTQYF. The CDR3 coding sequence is TGTGCCAGCAGGGGACAGGGTGGGACAGATACGCAGTATTTT.

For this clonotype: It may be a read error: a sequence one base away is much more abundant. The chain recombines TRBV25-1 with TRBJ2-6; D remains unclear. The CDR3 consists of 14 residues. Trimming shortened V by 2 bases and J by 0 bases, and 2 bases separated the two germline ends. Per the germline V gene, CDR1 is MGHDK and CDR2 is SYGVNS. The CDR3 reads CASSEHSGANVLTF. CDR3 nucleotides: TGTGCCAGCAGTGAACACTCTGGGGCCAACGTCCTGACTTTC.

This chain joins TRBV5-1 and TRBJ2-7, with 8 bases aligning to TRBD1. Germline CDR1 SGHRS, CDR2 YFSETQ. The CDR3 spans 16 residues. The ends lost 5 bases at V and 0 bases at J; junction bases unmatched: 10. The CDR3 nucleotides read TGCGCCAGCAGACCTCTTGCCGGGACAGGCTCCTACGAGCAGTACTTC. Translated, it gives CASRPLAGTGSYEQYF.

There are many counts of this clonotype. CDR3 bases: TGTGCCAGCAGTTTAGGGGGGAGCACTGAAGCTTTCTTT. Encoded protein: CASSLGGSTEAFF. The V gene is TRBV12-3 or TRBV12-4, the J gene TRBJ1-1; tentatively, D is TRBD1 (5 bases). Deletions cut 1 base from V and 4 bases from J, with 7 bases between. This CDR3 is built from 13 residues.

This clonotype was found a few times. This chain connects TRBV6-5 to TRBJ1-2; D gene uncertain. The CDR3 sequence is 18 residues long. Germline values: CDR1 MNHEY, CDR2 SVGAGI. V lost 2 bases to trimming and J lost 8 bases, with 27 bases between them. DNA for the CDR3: TGTGCCAGCAGTTACCTAGGTGAGACACCCTCCTCGGGGTTCGGCTACACCTTC. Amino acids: CASSYLGETPSSGFGYTF.

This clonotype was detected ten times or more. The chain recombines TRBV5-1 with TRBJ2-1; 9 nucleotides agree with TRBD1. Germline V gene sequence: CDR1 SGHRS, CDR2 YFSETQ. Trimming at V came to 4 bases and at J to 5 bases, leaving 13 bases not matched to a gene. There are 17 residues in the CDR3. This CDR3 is CASSPTPGTGNDNEQFF. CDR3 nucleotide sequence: TGCGCCAGCAGCCCTACCCCTGGGACAGGGAATGACAATGAGCAGTTCTTC.

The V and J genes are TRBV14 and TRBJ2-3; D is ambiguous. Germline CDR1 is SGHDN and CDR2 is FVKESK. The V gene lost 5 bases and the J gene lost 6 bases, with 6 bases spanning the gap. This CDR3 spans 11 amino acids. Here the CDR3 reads CASSEADTQYF. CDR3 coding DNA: TGTGCCAGCAGCGAGGCTGATACGCAGTATTTT.

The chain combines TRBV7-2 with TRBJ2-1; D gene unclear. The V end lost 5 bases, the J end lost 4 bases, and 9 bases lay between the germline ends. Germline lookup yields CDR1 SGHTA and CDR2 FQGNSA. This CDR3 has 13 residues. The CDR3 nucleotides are TGTGCCAGCAGCGCCTACCTATACAATGAGCAGTTCTTC. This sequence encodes CASSAYLYNEQFF.

The CDR3 sequence: CASSQERGSGANVLTF. The CDR3, as DNA: TGTGCCAGCAGCCAGGAACGGGGATCTGGGGCCAACGTCCTGACTTTC. The J gene is TRBJ2-6, the V gene TRBV7-3, with D possibly being TRBD2 (5 bases). CDR3 size: 16 residues. Trimming took 5 bases from V and 1 from J, leaving 12 bases between them. Germline V gene lookup returns CDR1 SGHTA and CDR2 FQGTGA.

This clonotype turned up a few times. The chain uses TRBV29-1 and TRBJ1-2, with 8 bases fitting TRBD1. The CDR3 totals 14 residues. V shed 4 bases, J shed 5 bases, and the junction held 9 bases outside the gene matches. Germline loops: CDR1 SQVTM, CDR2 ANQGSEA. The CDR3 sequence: CSVGRAGGLYGYTF. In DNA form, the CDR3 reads TGCAGCGTTGGGAGGGCAGGGGGCCTTTATGGCTACACCTTC.

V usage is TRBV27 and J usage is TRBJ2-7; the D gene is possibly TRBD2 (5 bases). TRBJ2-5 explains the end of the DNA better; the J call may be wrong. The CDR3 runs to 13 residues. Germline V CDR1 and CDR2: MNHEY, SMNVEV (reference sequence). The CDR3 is CASSFRREETQYF. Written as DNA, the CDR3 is TGTGCCAGCAGCTTCAGAAGGGAGGAGACCCAGTACTTC.

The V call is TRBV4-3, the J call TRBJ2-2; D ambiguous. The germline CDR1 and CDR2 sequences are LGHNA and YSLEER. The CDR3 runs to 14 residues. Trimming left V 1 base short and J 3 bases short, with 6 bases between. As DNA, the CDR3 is TGCGCCAGCAGCCAAGGATGGGACACCGGGGAGCTGTTTTTT. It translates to CASSQGWDTGELFF.

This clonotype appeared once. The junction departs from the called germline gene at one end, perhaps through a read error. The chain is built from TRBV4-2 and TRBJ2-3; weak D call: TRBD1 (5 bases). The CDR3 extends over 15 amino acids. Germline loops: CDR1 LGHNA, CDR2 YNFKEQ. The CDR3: CASSQEAGKADMQYF. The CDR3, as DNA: TGTGCCAGCAGCCAAGAAGCAGGGAAGGCAGATATGCAGTATTTT.

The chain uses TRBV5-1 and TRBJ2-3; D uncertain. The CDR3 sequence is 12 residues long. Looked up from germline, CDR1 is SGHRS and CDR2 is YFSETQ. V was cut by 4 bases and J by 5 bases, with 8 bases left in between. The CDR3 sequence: CASSKEGDTQYF. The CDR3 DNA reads TGCGCCAGCAGCAAAGAAGGAGATACGCAGTATTTT.

This CDR3 is CASSLGVYEYF. The CDR3 bases are TGTGCCAGCAGCTTGGGGGTTTACGAGTACTTC. This chain joins TRBV7-9 and TRBJ2-5, with D perhaps assigned TRBD1 or TRBD2 (5 bases each). The CDR3 extends over 11 amino acids. Per the germline V gene, CDR1 is SEHNR and CDR2 is FQNEAQ (reference sequence). V gave up 3 bases and J gave up 12 bases, with 11 bases separating them. Full variable domain (outside the CDR3, taken from reference TRBV7-9 and TRBJ2-5): DTGVSQNPRHKITKRGQNVTFRCDPISEHNRLYWYRQTLGQGPEFLTYFQNEAQLEKSRLLSDRFSAERPKGSFSTLEIQRTEQGDSAMYLCASSLGVYEYFGPGTRLLVL.

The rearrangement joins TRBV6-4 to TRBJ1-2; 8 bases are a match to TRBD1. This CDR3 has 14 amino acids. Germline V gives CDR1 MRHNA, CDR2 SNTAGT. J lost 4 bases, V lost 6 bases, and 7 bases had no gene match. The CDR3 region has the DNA TGTGCCAGCAGGACAGGGGTTGACAGCTATGGCTACACCTTC. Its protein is CASRTGVDSYGYTF.

DNA of the CDR3: TGTGCCAGCAGCCAAGAAGGCGGCTCTGACGAGCAGTACTTC. It specifies CASSQEGGSDEQYF. The chain employs TRBV3-1 and TRBJ2-7, with unresolved D. V was clipped by 0 bases and J by 5 bases, with 11 bases between them. This CDR3 has 14 residues. Germline CDR1 and CDR2: LGHDT and YNNKEL (reference sequence).